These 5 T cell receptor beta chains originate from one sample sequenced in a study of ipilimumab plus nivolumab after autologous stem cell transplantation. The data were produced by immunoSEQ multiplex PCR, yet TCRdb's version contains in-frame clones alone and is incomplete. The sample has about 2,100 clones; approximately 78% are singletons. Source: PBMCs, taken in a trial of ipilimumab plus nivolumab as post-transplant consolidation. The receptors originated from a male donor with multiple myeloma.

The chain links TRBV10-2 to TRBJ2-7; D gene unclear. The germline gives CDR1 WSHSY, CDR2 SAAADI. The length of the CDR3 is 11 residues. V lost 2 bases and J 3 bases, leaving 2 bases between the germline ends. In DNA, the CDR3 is TGCGCCAGCAGTGAGGGCTACGAGCAGTACTTC. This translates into CASSEGYEQYF.

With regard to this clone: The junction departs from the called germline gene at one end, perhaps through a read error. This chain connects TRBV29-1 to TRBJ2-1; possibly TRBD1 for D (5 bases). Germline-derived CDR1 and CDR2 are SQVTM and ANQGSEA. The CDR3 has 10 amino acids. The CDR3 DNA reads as TGCAGCGTTGGTGGCACGACAGATGTCTTC. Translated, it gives CSVGGTTDVF.

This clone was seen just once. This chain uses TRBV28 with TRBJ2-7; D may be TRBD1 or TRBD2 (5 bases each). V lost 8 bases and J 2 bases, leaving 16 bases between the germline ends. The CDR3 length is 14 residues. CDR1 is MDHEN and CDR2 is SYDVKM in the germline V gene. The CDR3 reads CASGTRRGAYEQYF. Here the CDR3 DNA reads TGTGCCAGCGGAACTAGACGAGGGGCCTACGAGCAGTACTTC. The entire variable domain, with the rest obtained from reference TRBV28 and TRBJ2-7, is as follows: DVKVTQSSRYLVKRTGEKVFLECVQDMDHENMFWYRQDPGLGLRLIYFSYDVKMKEKGDIPEGYSVSREKKERFSLILESASTNQTSMYLCASGTRRGAYEQYFGPGTRLTVT.

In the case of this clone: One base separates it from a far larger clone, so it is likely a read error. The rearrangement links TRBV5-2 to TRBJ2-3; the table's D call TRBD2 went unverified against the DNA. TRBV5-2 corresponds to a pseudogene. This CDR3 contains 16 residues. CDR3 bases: TGTGCCAGCAGCCCCACAAATGGGCGGGACACAGATACGCAGTATTTT. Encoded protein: CASSPTNGRDTDTQYF.

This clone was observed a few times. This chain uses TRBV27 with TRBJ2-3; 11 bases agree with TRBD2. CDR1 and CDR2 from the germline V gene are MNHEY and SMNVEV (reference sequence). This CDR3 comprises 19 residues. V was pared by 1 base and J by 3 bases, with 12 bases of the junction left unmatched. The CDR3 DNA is TGTGCCAGCAGTTTATATCCCCTTAGACTAGCGGGACGGACAGATACGCAGTATTTT. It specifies CASSLYPLRLAGRTDTQYF.